This T cell receptor (beta chain) comes out of a study of lymphopenia after photon versus proton radiotherapy. Whole-study findings and limits: Larger post-nadir TCR diversity loss correlated inversely with survival in deceased patients. Photon-treated patients lost naive T cells and TCR diversity; proton-treated stayed stable. Authors raise, but do not show, better survival with proton therapy. After the lymphocyte nadir, photon-treated repertoires showed oligoclonal expansion, especially of CD8+ Temra cells.

Assay: immunoSEQ multiplex PCR; the TCRdb copy retains only in-frame clones and omits some. The repertoire has 60,000 or so clones, 70% to 90% of them found once; the top ten carry around 2.1%. The CDR3 has 17 amino acids. Germline CDR1 is SNHLY and CDR2 is FYNNEI. J was trimmed by 5 bases and V by 1 base; bases with no gene match: 11. This clone was detected once. As yet, its antigen is unknown. The TCR comes from a man aged 35 to 55 with gastric cancer. The V gene is TRBV2, the J gene TRBJ2-5, with 9 bases matching TRBD2. The sequencing used peripheral blood, collected from a patient treated with photon-based radiotherapy. The CDR3 region is CASSEGSSGGFHETQYF. As DNA, the CDR3 is TGTGCCAGCAGTGAAGGGAGTAGCGGGGGTTTCCATGAGACCCAGTACTTC.